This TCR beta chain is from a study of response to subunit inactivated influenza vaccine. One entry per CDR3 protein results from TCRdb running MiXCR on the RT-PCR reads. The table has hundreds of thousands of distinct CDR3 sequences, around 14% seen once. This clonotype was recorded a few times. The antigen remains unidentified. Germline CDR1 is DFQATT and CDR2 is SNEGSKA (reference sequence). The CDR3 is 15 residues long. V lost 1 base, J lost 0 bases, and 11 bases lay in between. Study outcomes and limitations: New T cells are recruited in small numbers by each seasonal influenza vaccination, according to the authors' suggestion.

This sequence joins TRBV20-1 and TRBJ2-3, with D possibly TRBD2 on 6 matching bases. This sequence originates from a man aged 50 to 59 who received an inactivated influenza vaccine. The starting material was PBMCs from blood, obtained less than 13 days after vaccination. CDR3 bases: TGCAGTGCTAGAGGAATTAGCGGAAGCACAGATACGCAGTATTTT. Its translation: CSARGISGSTDTQYF.